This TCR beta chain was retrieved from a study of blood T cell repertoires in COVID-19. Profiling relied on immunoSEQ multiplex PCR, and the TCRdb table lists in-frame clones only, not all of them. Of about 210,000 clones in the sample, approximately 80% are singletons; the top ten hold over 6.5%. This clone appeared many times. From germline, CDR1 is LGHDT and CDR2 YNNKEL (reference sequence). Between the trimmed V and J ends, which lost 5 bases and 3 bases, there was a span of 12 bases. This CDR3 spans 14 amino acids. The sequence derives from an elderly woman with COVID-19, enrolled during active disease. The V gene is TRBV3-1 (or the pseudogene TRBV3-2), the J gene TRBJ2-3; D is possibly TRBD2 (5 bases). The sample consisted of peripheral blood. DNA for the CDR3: TGTGCCAGCAGCTCCACCGGGGTAACAGATACGCAGTATTTT. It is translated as CASSSTGVTDTQYF.